The following is a T cell receptor (beta chain) sequence with its context. Its matching antigen is unknown. CDR1 SGHRS and CDR2 YFSETQ come from the germline V gene. V shed 4 bases and J shed 3 bases, with 16 bases lying between them. The CDR3 loop spans 15 amino acids. The data originate from a study of OX40 agonist ivuxolimab in advanced cancers. Regarding the study as a whole: Circulating CD4+ and CD8+ T cells showed clonal expansion by week 6 at 0.1 to 3.0 mg/kg. CD8+ T cells averaged more expanded clones than CD4+.

The protocol was immunoSEQ multiplex PCR, while the TCRdb copy is restricted to in-frame clones and leaves out a portion. The repertoire holds 60,000 to 70,000 clones, with about 91% as singletons. The cohort excluded patients with autoimmune disease history or systemic immunosuppression. Peripheral blood came from all dose cohorts at three timepoints. The sequence was collected from an adult with an advanced solid tumor such as melanoma, head and neck, liver or kidney cancer. The chain employs TRBV5-1 and TRBJ1-1; no clear D gene. Sequenced here: CD4+ or CD8+ T cells sorted from blood, sampled in a trial of the OX40 agonist ivuxolimab. CDR3 nucleotide sequence: TGCGCCAGCAGCCCCGAGGGATGGACGGACACTGAAGCTTTCTTT. This gives the protein CASSPEGWTDTEAFF.